This TCR beta chain was recorded in a study of neurological immune-mediated disorders. The CDR3 sequence is 12 residues long. Trimming removed 5 bases at V and 9 bases at J, with 11 bases between. This clonotype has ten or more counts. TCRdb redid the calling of the 5' RACE reads with MiXCR, one entry per CDR3 protein. The repertoire has around 80,000 distinct CDR3 sequences, over 9% of them found once; the top ten carry about 1.8%. The receptor comes from a middle-aged man in good health. The V call is TRBV12-3 or TRBV12-4, the J call TRBJ1-5; no definite D call. The sequenced material came from PBMCs. The CDR3 sequence is CASSQLRWPQHF. Written as DNA, the CDR3 is TGTGCCAGCAGTCAGCTGAGGTGGCCCCAGCATTTT.